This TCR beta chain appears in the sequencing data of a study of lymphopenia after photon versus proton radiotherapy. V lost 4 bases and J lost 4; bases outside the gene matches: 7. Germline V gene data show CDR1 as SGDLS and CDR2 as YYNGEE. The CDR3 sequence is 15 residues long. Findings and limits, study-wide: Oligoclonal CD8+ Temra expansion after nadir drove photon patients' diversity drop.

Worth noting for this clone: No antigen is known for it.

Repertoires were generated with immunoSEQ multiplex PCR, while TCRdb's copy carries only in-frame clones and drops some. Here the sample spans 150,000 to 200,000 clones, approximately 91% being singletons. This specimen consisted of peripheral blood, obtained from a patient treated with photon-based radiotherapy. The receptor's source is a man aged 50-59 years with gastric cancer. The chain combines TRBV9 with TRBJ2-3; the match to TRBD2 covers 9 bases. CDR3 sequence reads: CASSPLGGRADTQYF. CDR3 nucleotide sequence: TGTGCCAGCAGCCCCCTTGGCGGGAGGGCAGATACGCAGTATTTT.